This T cell receptor beta chain derives from a study of cytomegalovirus exposure and HLA in healthy donors. The PCR ran on 60 Vbeta and 13 Jbeta primers. This table comes from immunoSEQ multiplex PCR, and its TCRdb copy is limited to in-frame clones, with some not included. The table shows fewer than 200,000 clones, with roughly 87% occurring only once. Concerning this clone: Antigen: not known.

Overall study results and limits: Clonal expansion was found to be greater in HLA-associated TCR beta chains than in equally common others in a later analysis. An Asian-associated ancestry cluster reportedly showed fewer N-insertions than the approximately 700-donor mean in a later analysis.

The TCR comes from a boy aged 2 to 10 in good health and CMV-seronegative. The sequenced sample was PBMCs.

The CDR3 DNA reads as TGTGCCAGCAGTTTATGGGCGGGACAGGGCACCGGGGAGCTGTTTTTT. It encodes CASSLWAGQGTGELFF. V and J are TRBV27 and TRBJ2-2, with 9 bases matching TRBD1. The CDR3 loop spans 16 amino acids. The V gene's germline CDR1 is MNHEY and CDR2 SMNVEV (reference sequence). V lost 1 base and J lost 4; bases outside the gene matches: 4.